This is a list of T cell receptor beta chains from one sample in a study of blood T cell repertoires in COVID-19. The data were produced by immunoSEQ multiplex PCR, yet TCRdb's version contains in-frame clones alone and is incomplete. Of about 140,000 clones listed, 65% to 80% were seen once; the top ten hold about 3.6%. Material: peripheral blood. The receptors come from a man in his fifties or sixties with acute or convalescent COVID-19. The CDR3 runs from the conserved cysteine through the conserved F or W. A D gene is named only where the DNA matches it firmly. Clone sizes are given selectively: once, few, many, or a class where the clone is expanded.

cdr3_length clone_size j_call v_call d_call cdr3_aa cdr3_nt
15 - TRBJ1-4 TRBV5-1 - CASSLAHQVNEKLFF TGCGCCAGCAGCTTGGCCCACCAGGTTAATGAAAAACTGTTTTTT
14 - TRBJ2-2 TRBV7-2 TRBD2 CASSSGRGYRELFF TGTGCCAGCAGTTCCGGGAGGGGTTATCGGGAGCTGTTTTTT
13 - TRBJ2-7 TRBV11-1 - CASSLSGNYEQYF TGTGCCAGCAGCCTTAGCGGAAACTACGAGCAGTACTTC
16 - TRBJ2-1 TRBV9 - CASSPVRGAPSNEQFF TGTGCCAGCAGCCCGGTCCGGGGGGCTCCATCCAATGAGCAGTTCTTC
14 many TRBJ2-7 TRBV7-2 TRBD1 CASSLGGQNYEQYF TGTGCCAGCAGCTTAGGGGGACAGAACTACGAGCAGTACTTC
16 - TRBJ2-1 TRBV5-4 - CASSLIGSQATGEQFF TGTGCCAGCAGCTTGATCGGGAGCCAAGCCACCGGTGAGCAGTTCTTC
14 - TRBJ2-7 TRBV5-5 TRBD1 CASSARDRVYEQYF TGTGCCAGCAGCGCCCGGGACAGGGTCTACGAGCAGTACTTC
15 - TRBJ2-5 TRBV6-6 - CASSYPTGDQETQYF TGTGCCAGCAGTTACCCAACAGGAGACCAAGAGACCCAGTACTTC
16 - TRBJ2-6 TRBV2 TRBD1 CASSAEQGGGANVLTF TGTGCCAGCAGTGCTGAACAGGGGGGTGGGGCCAACGTCCTGACTTTC
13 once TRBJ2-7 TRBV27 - CATKRSAGYEQYF TGTGCCACCAAGCGGTCTGCGGGCTACGAGCAGTACTTC
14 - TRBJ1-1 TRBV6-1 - CASSASTGFTEAFF TGTGCCAGCAGTGCTTCTACAGGTTTTACTGAAGCTTTCTTT
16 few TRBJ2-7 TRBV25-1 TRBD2 CASSEQLTSGSYEQYF TGTGCCAGCAGTGAACAGCTCACTAGCGGGAGCTACGAGCAGTACTTC
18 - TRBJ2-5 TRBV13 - CASSQTGSRGTRQETQYF TGTGCCAGCAGCCAGACCGGGTCACGGGGTACCAGGCAAGAGACCCAGTACTTC
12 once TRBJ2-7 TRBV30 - CAWSRQRVEQYF TGTGCCTGGAGCCGCCAGAGGGTTGAGCAGTACTTC
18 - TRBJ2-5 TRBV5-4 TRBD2 CASSSGGLAGGPGETQYF TGTGCCAGCAGCTCGGGGGGACTAGCGGGAGGGCCGGGAGAGACCCAGTACTTC
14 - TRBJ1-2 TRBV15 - CATSRGRATEGYTF TGTGCCACCAGCAGAGGAAGAGCTACGGAGGGCTACACCTTC
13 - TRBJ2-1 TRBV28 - CASSLNSADEQFF TGTGCCAGCAGTTTAAATAGCGCCGATGAGCAGTTCTTC
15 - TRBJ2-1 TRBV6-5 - CASSYLRGSYNEQFF TGTGCCAGCAGTTATTTGCGTGGTTCCTACAATGAGCAGTTCTTC
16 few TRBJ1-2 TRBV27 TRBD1 CASSPSTGETVYGYTF TGTGCCAGCAGTCCGTCTACAGGGGAGACGGTCTATGGCTACACCTTC
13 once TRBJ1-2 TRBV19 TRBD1 CACNQRDRDGYTF TGTGCCTGCAACCAACGGGACAGGGATGGCTACACCTTC
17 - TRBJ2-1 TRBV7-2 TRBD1 CASSGDLRGSSYNEQFF TGTGCCAGCAGCGGGGATCTCAGGGGGAGCTCCTACAATGAGCAGTTCTTC
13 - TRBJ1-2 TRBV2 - CASSGQINYGYTF TGTGCCAGCAGTGGGCAGATAAACTATGGCTACACCTTC
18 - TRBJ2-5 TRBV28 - CASSPLSGDSGGQETQYF TGTGCCAGCAGCCCTCTCTCAGGGGACTCGGGGGGTCAAGAGACCCAGTACTTC
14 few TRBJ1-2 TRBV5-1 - CASSLGTSNYGYTF TGCGCCAGCAGCTTGGGAACATCTAACTATGGCTACACCTTC
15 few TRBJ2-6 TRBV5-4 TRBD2 CASRGGTSGANVLTF TGTGCCAGCAGGGGAGGGACCTCCGGGGCCAACGTCCTGACTTTC
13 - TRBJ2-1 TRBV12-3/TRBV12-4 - CASLETVNNEQFF TGTGCCAGCTTGGAGACAGTGAACAATGAGCAGTTCTTC
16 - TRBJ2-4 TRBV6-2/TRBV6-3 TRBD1 CASSSPTRDSKNIQYF TGTGCCAGCAGTTCCCCAACGAGGGACAGCAAAAACATTCAGTACTTC
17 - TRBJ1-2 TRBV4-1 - CASSQDPGTGVNYGYTF TGCGCCAGCAGCCAAGATCCCGGGACTGGAGTAAACTATGGCTACACCTTC
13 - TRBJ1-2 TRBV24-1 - CATSASGNYGYTF TGTGCCACCAGTGCGTCCGGGAACTATGGCTACACCTTC
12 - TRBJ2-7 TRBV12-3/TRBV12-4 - CASSLPGPEQYF TGTGCCAGCAGTTTACCGGGTCCCGAGCAGTACTTC
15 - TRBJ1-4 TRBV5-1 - CASSPATRWDEKLFF TGCGCCAGCAGCCCGGCGACGAGGTGGGATGAAAAACTGTTTTTT
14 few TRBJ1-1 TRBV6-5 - CASTSLGRNTEAFF TGTGCCAGCACAAGCTTGGGGCGAAACACTGAAGCTTTCTTT